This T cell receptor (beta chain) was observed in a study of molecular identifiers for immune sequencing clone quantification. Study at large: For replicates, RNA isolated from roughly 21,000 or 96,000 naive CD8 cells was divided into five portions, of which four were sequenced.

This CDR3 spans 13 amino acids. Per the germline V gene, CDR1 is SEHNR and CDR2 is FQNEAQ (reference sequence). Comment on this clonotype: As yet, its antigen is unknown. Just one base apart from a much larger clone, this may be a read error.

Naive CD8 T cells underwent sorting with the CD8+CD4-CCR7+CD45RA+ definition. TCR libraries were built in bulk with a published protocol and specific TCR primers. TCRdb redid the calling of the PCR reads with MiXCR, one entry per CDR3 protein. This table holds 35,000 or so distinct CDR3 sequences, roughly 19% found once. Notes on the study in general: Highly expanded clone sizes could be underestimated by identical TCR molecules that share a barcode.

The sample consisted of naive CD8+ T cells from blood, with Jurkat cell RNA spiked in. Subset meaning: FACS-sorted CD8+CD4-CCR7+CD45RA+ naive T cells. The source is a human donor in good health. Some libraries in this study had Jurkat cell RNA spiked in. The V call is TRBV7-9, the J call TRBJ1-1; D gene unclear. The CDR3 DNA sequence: TGTGCCAGCAGCTTAGGAGACCTGACTGACGCTTTCTTT. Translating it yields CASSLGDLTDAFF. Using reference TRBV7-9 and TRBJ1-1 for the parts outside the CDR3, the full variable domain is DTGVSQNPRHKITKRGQNVTFRCDPISEHNRLYWYRQTLGQGPEFLTYFQNEAQLEKSRLLSDRFSAERPKGSFSTLEIQRTEQGDSAMYLCASSLGDLTDAFFGQGTRLTVV.